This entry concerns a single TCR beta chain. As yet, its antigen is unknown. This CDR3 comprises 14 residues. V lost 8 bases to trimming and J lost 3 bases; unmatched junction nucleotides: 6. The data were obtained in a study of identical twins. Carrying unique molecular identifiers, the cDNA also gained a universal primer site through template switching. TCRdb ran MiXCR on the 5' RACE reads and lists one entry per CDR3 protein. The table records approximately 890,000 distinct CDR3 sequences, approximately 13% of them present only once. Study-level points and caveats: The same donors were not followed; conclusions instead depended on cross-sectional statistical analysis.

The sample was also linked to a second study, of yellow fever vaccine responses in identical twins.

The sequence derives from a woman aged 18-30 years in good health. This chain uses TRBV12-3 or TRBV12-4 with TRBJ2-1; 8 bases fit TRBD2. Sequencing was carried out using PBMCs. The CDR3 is CASQSGGLYNEQFF. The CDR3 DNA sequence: TGTGCCAGCCAGAGCGGGGGACTCTACAATGAGCAGTTCTTC.